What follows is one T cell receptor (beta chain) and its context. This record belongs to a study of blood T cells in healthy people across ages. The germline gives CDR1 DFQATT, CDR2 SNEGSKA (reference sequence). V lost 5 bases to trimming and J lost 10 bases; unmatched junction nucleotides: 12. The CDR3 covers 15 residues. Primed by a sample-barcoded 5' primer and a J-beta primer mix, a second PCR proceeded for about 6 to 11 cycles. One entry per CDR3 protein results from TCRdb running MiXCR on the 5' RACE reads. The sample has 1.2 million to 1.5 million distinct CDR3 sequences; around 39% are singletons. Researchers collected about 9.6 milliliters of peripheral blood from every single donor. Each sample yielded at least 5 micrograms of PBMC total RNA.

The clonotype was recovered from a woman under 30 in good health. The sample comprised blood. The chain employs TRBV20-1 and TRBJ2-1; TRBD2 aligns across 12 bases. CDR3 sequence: CSARLAGALTGEQFF. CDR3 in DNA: TGCAGTGCTCGACTAGCGGGAGCCCTTACGGGGGAGCAGTTCTTC.